This entry concerns a single TCR beta chain. One junction end does not reproduce the germline sequence, and a read error may be involved. These data originate in a study of T cells after yellow fever vaccination. Germline CDR1 and CDR2: SGHRS and YFSETQ. This CDR3 has 15 amino acids. MiXCR, run by TCRdb on the 5' RACE reads, gives a single entry per CDR3 protein. Of about 320,000 distinct CDR3 sequences listed, approximately 11% are singletons. Specimen: CD4+ T cells sorted from PBMCs, collected 45 days after the yellow fever booster vaccination. This receptor was taken from a man aged 18 to 35 who received the YFV17D yellow fever vaccine. The chain employs TRBV5-1 and TRBJ1-4, with a tentative D call TRBD1 (5 bases). CDR3 nucleotide sequence: TGCGCTAGCACCGCCAGGGAGTCGGCTAATGAAAAACTGTTTTTT. This sequence encodes CASTARESANEKLFF.